One and the same sample provided the 13 T cell receptor beta chains below, sequenced in a study of early T cells in non-severe SARS-CoV-2 infection. TCRdb itself ran the 5' RACE reads through MiXCR, one entry per CDR3 protein. This sample yields approximately 70,000 distinct CDR3 sequences, of which around 12% are seen a single time; 3.5% to 5.5% belongs to the top ten. Sequencing input: whole blood. The origin of the receptors is an adult who was a healthcare worker with PCR-confirmed SARS-CoV-2 infection or an uninfected control (not recorded which).

This clonotype was recorded many times. CDR3 amino acids: CASSRGGREGQPQHF. The CDR3 DNA follows: TGCGCCAGCAGCCGAGGAGGCCGGGAGGGGCAGCCCCAGCATTTT. The rearrangement uses TRBV5-1 and TRBJ1-5; D might be TRBD1 (5 bases). Germline-derived CDR1 and CDR2 are SGHRS and YFSETQ. The ends were cut back, 4 bases at V and 7 bases at J, with 18 bases in the middle. The CDR3 length is 15 residues.

V is TRBV6-2 or TRBV6-3 and J is TRBJ2-7; no reliable D call. In germline, CDR1 is MNHEY, CDR2 SVGEGT. Trimming pared 0 bases from V and 4 bases from J, leaving 22 bases between. This CDR3 is 18 amino acids long. This CDR3 is CASSYSKLPNPLPYEQYF. CDR3 coding DNA: TGTGCCAGCAGTTACTCGAAGTTGCCTAACCCTCTCCCATACGAGCAGTACTTC.

This clonotype was recorded many times. The CDR3 spells CASSSLSQQGTKFF. The CDR3, as DNA: TGTGCCAGCAGTTCCTTATCGCAACAGGGGACGAAGTTCTTC. The V and J genes are TRBV6-5 and TRBJ2-1, with 7 bases identical to TRBD1. Germline V CDR1 and CDR2: MNHEY, SVGAGI. The ends lost 4 bases at V and 14 bases at J; junction bases unmatched: 14. This CDR3 region has 14 residues.

The chain carries TRBV27 and TRBJ2-3; no definite D call. The CDR3 is 16 residues long. V lost 1 base and J lost 2, with 13 bases in between. Per germline, CDR1 MNHEY and CDR2 SMNVEV (reference sequence). CDR3 coding DNA: TGTGCCAGCAGTTTATTCGCTCAGTCCGTCACAGATACGCAGTATTTT. It is translated as CASSLFAQSVTDTQYF.

This clonotype was detected many times. The rearrangement uses TRBV29-1 and TRBJ1-1; no definite D call. The CDR3 loop spans 12 amino acids. CDR1 and CDR2 (germline): SQVTM, ANQGSEA. V shed 1 base and J shed 3 bases, with 6 bases lying between them. The CDR3 sequence is CSVEGGYTEAFF. CDR3 DNA: TGCAGCGTTGAAGGAGGATACACTGAAGCTTTCTTT.

This clonotype has a handful of counts. This chain connects TRBV3-1 to TRBJ2-5, with 7 bases aligning to TRBD2. The junction had 6 bases not matched to a gene; V was cut back by 4 bases and J by 4 bases. The CDR3 loop spans 14 amino acids. The germline CDR1 and CDR2 sequences are LGHDT and YNNKEL (reference sequence). The CDR3 coding sequence is TGTGCCAGCAGCCTGAAAGGCGGGGGAGAGACCCAGTACTTC. It yields the protein CASSLKGGGETQYF.

This clonotype has a count of ten or more. The chain recombines TRBV18 with TRBJ1-2; no definite D call. The V gene's germline CDR1 is KGHSH and CDR2 LQKENI. This CDR3 is 15 amino acids long. V gave up 6 bases and J gave up 4 bases, with 18 bases separating them. DNA of the CDR3: TGTGCCAGCTCGCCTGCCGGAAGGCTTTTCTATGGCTACACCTTC. Its protein is CASSPAGRLFYGYTF.

The genes are TRBV6-1 and TRBJ1-1; TRBD1 matches 9 bases. This CDR3 has 14 residues. Per the germline V gene, CDR1 is MNHNS and CDR2 is SASEGT. V was clipped by 8 bases and J by 2 bases; unmatched bases: 6. In DNA form, the CDR3 reads TGTGCCAGCGTTACAGGGGGCCTAAACACTGAAGCTTTCTTT. Translating gives CASVTGGLNTEAFF.

The chain has TRBV7-9 and TRBJ2-1; 7 bases line up with TRBD2. This CDR3 region has 16 residues. V dropped 1 base and J dropped 0; count of bases not matched to a gene: 3. Looked up from germline, CDR1 is SEHNR and CDR2 is FQNEAQ (reference sequence). In DNA, the CDR3 is TGTGCCAGCAGCTTAGTGCGCGGGAGCTCCTACAATGAGCAGTTCTTC. Its protein product is CASSLVRGSSYNEQFF.

This clonotype was recorded at least ten times. In nucleotides, the CDR3 is TGCGCCAGCAGCCGAGATAGGGGTGCCTCTGGGGCCAACGTCCTGACTTTC. It specifies CASSRDRGASGANVLTF. The genes are TRBV4-1 and TRBJ2-6; perhaps TRBD1 as D (5 bases). V was clipped by 4 bases and J by 0 bases, with 13 bases between them. The germline gives CDR1 MGHRA, CDR2 YSYEKL. This CDR3 is 17 amino acids long.

At least ten counts were recorded for this clonotype. The chain joins TRBV4-2 to TRBJ2-1; perhaps TRBD2 as D (6 bases). Per germline, CDR1 LGHNA and CDR2 YNFKEQ. V lost 1 base and J lost 14, with 15 bases in between. The CDR3 is 13 residues long. The CDR3: CASSQGGTQREFF. The CDR3 DNA reads TGTGCCAGCAGCCAAGGCGGGACCCAAAGGGAGTTCTTC.

This clonotype has more than one count but fewer than ten. The V and J genes are TRBV12-3 or TRBV12-4 and TRBJ2-3, with TRBD2 matching 12 bases. This CDR3 comprises 14 residues. Trimming at V came to 5 bases and at J to 9 bases, leaving 6 bases not matched to a gene. CDR3 bases: TGTGCCAGCAGTCTCGAAGGACTAGCGGGGACGCAGTATTTT. It codes for CASSLEGLAGTQYF.

The chain links TRBV19 to TRBJ1-2; D perhaps matches TRBD1 (5 bases). Germline V gene sequence: CDR1 LNHDA, CDR2 SQIVND (reference sequence). V lost 5 bases and J lost 6, with 13 bases in between. CDR3 length equals 13 residues. The CDR3 sequence is CASSPRGAHGYTF. CDR3 coding DNA: TGTGCCAGTAGTCCCCGGGGCGCCCATGGCTACACCTTC.